This T cell receptor (beta chain) derives from a study of shared clonotypes between healthy human individuals. Across the whole study: Each donor's CD4 naive and CD4 memory cells filled three plates apiece, CD8 naive two, and CD8 memory one. Study results and limitations: Only blood underwent sampling, and tissue repertoires likely differ.

The input for sorted-subset replicate PCRs was about 0.2 ug DNA, some 28,000 T cell genomes. Sequencing was performed with immunoSEQ multiplex PCR; in TCRdb, only in-frame clones are kept and a portion is missing. The top ten hold about 1.5% of the sample, which has about 1 million clones, roughly 75% seen once. A note on this clone: Its antigen is undetermined.

The CDR3 has 15 residues. The germline gives CDR1 GTSNPN, CDR2 SVGIG (reference sequence). Trimming took off 2 bases at V and 8 bases at J, with 21 bases between the two ends. The authors divided CD4+ cells into CD45RA+ naive and CD45RA-negative memory subsets. The sequencing input was memory CD4+ T cells sorted from blood. Noted subset: CD45RA-negative fraction. The receptor comes from a man younger than 35 in good health. V usage is TRBV30 and J usage is TRBJ1-2, with TRBD1 as a possible D gene (6 bases). CDR3 DNA sequence: TGTGCCTGGAGTAGCCTCGTCCAGGGGATGAGCGGCTACACCTTC. It specifies CAWSSLVQGMSGYTF.